This TCR beta chain emerged from a study of metastatic and nonmetastatic thyroid tumors. Looking at the study overall: Repertoires from blood and tumor or nodule tissue of malignant and benign thyroid patients were compared. The study, taken as a whole, reports: Versus benign nodules, malignant thyroid tumors reportedly had significantly higher TCR beta diversity, in blood and tumor.

This clone is medium-sized in the sample. Its antigen is currently unknown. As processed by the authors: A papillary thyroid cancer distant-metastasis classifier was built from CDR3 differences across clinicopathological groups. TCRdb re-processed the PCR reads through MiXCR. TCRdb, not the original authors, processed these V and J calls. The table lists under 20,000 clones, 16% of them singletons, with under 20% in the top ten. Each patient came to thyroid surgery without any prior treatment (of any kind). This CDR3 contains 13 residues. The V gene's germline CDR1 is GTSNPN and CDR2 SVGIG (reference sequence). V lost 3 bases and J 3 bases, leaving 12 bases between the germline ends.

This clonotype was obtained from a male donor with papillary thyroid cancer or a benign thyroid nodule (not recorded which). Some clones in this sample may be carry-over from other donors' samples. This chain joins TRBV30 and TRBJ2-7; maybe TRBD1 (5 bases). Source material: blood. CDR3 loop: CAWSLGPYYEQYF. In DNA form, the CDR3 reads TGTGCCTGGAGCTTGGGGCCCTACTACGAGCAGTACTTC.